The sequence of this TCR beta chain was determined in a study of shared clonotypes between healthy human individuals. About the research overall: Three plates each covered CD4 naive and memory; CD8 naive two, CD8 memory one. Regarding the study as a whole: Estimated clonotype richness was generally higher in naive than memory subsets.

CDR1 SQVTM and CDR2 ANQGSEA come from the germline V gene. This CDR3 region has 10 residues. V was pared by 4 bases and J by 8 bases, with 5 bases between. Comments on this clone: The antigen remains unidentified.

Naive CD8 cells, CD45RO-negative and positively selected for CCR7, excluded terminally differentiated effector memory CD45RA+ cells. The authors' processing: Junction-only sequences produced by ImmunoSEQ had no quality scores, so filtering differed. Sequencing used immunoSEQ multiplex PCR; TCRdb keeps in-frame clones, though not all of them. The V and J calls and clone size were taken over from that table, and D and trimming were inferred from the DNA. The sample contains about 870,000 clones, 85% to 95% of which appear only once. The clonotype was recovered from a man aged 25 to 40 in good health. The sequenced material came from naive CD8+ T cells sorted from blood. The chain recombines TRBV29-1 with TRBJ2-2, with unresolved D. As DNA, the CDR3 is TGCAGCGTTGTAGTAGGGGAGCTGTTTTTT. It is translated as CSVVVGELFF.